Presented here are 20 T cell receptor beta chains from one specimen sequenced in a study of blood T cell repertoires in COVID-19. Libraries were prepared by immunoSEQ multiplex PCR; TCRdb keeps only in-frame clonotypes and omits some of them. The table includes 230,000 or so clones, around four fifths detected once. The material sequenced was peripheral blood. The receptors were sampled from a man aged 35-49 years with active or convalescent COVID-19.

DNA of the CDR3: TGCAGCGTGGGACCGGGACAGAGCTTGAACACTGAAGCTTTCTTT. This codes for CSVGPGQSLNTEAFF. The chain carries TRBV29-1 and TRBJ1-1; 7 bases fit TRBD1. V shed 6 bases, J shed 0 bases, and the junction held 10 bases outside the gene matches. Per the germline V gene, CDR1 is SQVTM and CDR2 is ANQGSEA. The CDR3 extends over 15 amino acids.

This clone was recorded many times. V and J are TRBV2 and TRBJ2-3; 8 positions agree with TRBD2. In germline, CDR1 is SNHLY, CDR2 FYNNEI. Trimming at V came to 5 bases and at J to 6 bases, leaving 7 bases not matched to a gene. The CDR3 spans 14 residues. CDR3 amino acids: CASSSSGNFDTQYF. As DNA, the CDR3 is TGTGCCAGCAGTAGTAGCGGGAATTTCGATACGCAGTATTTT. The full variable domain, its missing parts supplied by reference TRBV2 and TRBJ2-3, is EPEVTQTPSHQVTQMGQEVILRCVPISNHLYFYWYRQILGQKVEFLVSFYNNEISEKSEIFDDQFSVERPDGSNFTLKIRSTKLEDSAMYFCASSSSGNFDTQYFGPGTRLTVL.

This clone was seen more than once but under ten times. The chain combines TRBV18 with TRBJ2-7; 14 nucleotides match TRBD2. Germline trimming cut 3 bases from V and 7 bases from J; bases unmatched to any gene: 11. The CDR3 consists of 17 residues. Germline loops: CDR1 KGHSH, CDR2 LQKENI. The DNA for the CDR3 is TGTGCCAGCTCACCCCAGGGTGGACTAGCGGGAGGAGGAGAGCAGTACTTC. Amino acid sequence: CASSPQGGLAGGGEQYF.

The chain couples TRBV6-5 to TRBJ2-1; no reliable D call. Germline V gene lookup returns CDR1 MNHEY and CDR2 SVGAGI. The CDR3 is 11 amino acids. V was pared by 4 bases and J by 7 bases, with 5 bases between. CDR3 amino acids: CASSSENEQFF. CDR3 coding DNA: TGTGCCAGCAGTTCCGAGAATGAGCAGTTCTTC.

CDR3 sequence reads: CASSPPPGLAGSTDTQYF. DNA of the CDR3: TGTGCCAGCAGCCCCCCACCTGGACTAGCGGGGAGCACAGATACGCAGTATTTT. This chain links TRBV7-3 with TRBJ2-3; TRBD2 matches 12 bases. The CDR3 spans 18 residues. Germline values: CDR1 SGHTA, CDR2 FQGTGA. Germline trimming cut 5 bases from V and 0 bases from J; bases unmatched to any gene: 9.

The V and J genes are TRBV7-9 and TRBJ2-3; 13 bases map to TRBD2. Per germline, CDR1 SEHNR and CDR2 FQNEAQ (reference sequence). The CDR3 runs 18 residues. V dropped 2 bases and J dropped 5; count of bases not matched to a gene: 10. CDR3 nucleotides: TGTGCCAGCAGCTTACCCCCCCGACTAGCGGGAGGTCAAGATACGCAGTATTTT. It codes for CASSLPPRLAGGQDTQYF.

The chain carries TRBV7-2 and TRBJ1-5; TRBD1 agrees at 11 bases. This CDR3 has 15 residues. Germline CDR1 SGHTA, CDR2 FQGNSA. V lost 5 bases and J lost 2; bases outside the gene matches: 2. The CDR3 DNA is TGTGCCAGCAGCCAGGGACAGGGGGGCAATCAGCCCCAGCATTTT. The encoded protein is CASSQGQGGNQPQHF.

The genes are TRBV5-1 and TRBJ2-5, with D possibly being TRBD2 (5 bases). CDR1 is SGHRS, CDR2 YFSETQ, per germline. CDR3 size: 15 residues. Trimming removed 0 bases from V and 1 base from J, with 10 bases in between. In DNA, the CDR3 is TGCGCCAGCAGCTTGGAATCGAGGGTCCAAGAGACCCAGTACTTC. This codes for CASSLESRVQETQYF.

This sequence joins TRBV27 and TRBJ1-2; 10 bases fit TRBD1. CDR1 MNHEY and CDR2 SMNVEV come from the germline V gene (reference sequence). The CDR3 contains 13 residues. The junction had 6 bases not matched to a gene; V was cut back by 6 bases and J by 8 bases. The CDR3 is CASSPDRGRGYTF. For the CDR3, the DNA is TGTGCCAGCAGCCCCGACAGGGGGCGCGGCTACACCTTC.

The chain is built from TRBV4-3 and TRBJ1-6; D might be TRBD1 (6 bases). This CDR3 contains 15 residues. The V gene's germline CDR1 is LGHNA and CDR2 YSLEER. The V and J ends lost 1 base and 6 bases respectively, with 10 bases between them. The CDR3 DNA is TGCGCCAGCAGCCAAGCCAGGACAGCTAATTCACCCCTCCACTTT. Protein: CASSQARTANSPLHF.

The genes are TRBV11-2 and TRBJ2-1, with 9 bases lining up with TRBD2. CDR3 length: 15 residues. J lost 7 bases, V lost 4 bases, and 8 bases had no gene match. Germline V gives CDR1 SGHAT, CDR2 FQNNGV. In nucleotides, the CDR3 is TGTGCCAGCAGCTCCGGACTAGCGAATTTGAATGAGCAGTTCTTC. Protein sequence: CASSSGLANLNEQFF.

This clone was detected a few times. The chain employs TRBV4-1 and TRBJ1-2; 9 positions agree with TRBD1. The CDR3 has 14 residues. Trimming at V came to 4 bases and at J to 4 bases, leaving 4 bases not matched to a gene. Germline V CDR1 and CDR2: MGHRA, YSYEKL. CDR3 bases: TGCGCCAGCAGCCCGGACAGGGGAACCTATGGCTACACCTTC. It translates to CASSPDRGTYGYTF.

In regard to this clone: The sample has other DNA sequences that encode this CDR3 too. The chain uses TRBV7-3 and TRBJ2-5, with 7 bases aligning to TRBD1. CDR3 length: 14 residues. Unmatched junction bases numbered 2, after V lost 4 bases and J lost 0 bases. The germline V gene encodes CDR1 SGHTA and CDR2 FQGTGA. The CDR3 protein is CASSSGQYQETQYF. In DNA form, the CDR3 reads TGTGCCAGCAGCTCGGGACAGTACCAAGAGACCCAGTACTTC.

The chain combines TRBV19 with TRBJ1-2, with 9 bases aligning to TRBD1. Germline lookup yields CDR1 LNHDA and CDR2 SQIVND (reference sequence). CDR3 length equals 15 residues. V gave up 4 bases and J gave up 7 bases; unmatched junction bases: 10. The CDR3 sequence is CASSRTPGQGGGYTF. The CDR3 DNA follows: TGTGCCAGTAGTAGAACACCGGGACAGGGTGGTGGCTACACCTTC. Supplemented by reference TRBV19 and TRBJ1-2, the full variable domain reads DGGITQSPKYLFRKEGQNVTLSCEQNLNHDAMYWYRQDPGQGLRLIYYSQIVNDFQKGDIAEGYSVSREKKESFPLTVTSAQKNPTAFYLCASSRTPGQGGGYTFGSGTRLTVV.

About this clone itself: Other DNA sequences from this sample encode an identical CDR3 as well. The chain carries TRBV4-3 and TRBJ1-5; no clear D gene. The CDR3 loop spans 13 amino acids. Germline V gene sequence: CDR1 LGHNA, CDR2 YSLEER. V was pared by 0 bases and J by 7 bases, with 7 bases between. The DNA of the CDR3 is TGCGCCAGCAGCCAAGATCGAGGGCAGCCCCAGCATTTT. This translates into CASSQDRGQPQHF.

The chain combines TRBV7-2 with TRBJ1-4; no definite D call. This CDR3 contains 14 residues. Trimming left V 0 bases short and J 4 bases short, with 6 bases between. Germline CDR1 reads SGHTA; CDR2 reads FQGNSA. The chain's CDR3 is CASSLANYNEKLFF. As DNA, the CDR3 is TGTGCCAGCAGCTTAGCGAACTATAATGAAAAACTGTTTTTT.

This chain connects TRBV24-1 to TRBJ1-5; D gene unclear. Between the trimmed V and J ends, which lost 2 bases and 5 bases, there was a span of 9 bases. The CDR3 is made up of 14 amino acids. The V gene's germline CDR1 is KGHDR and CDR2 SFDVKD. The CDR3 bases are TGTGCCACCAGTGATTCAGGAGGGCATCAGCCCCAGCATTTT. It is translated as CATSDSGGHQPQHF.

The chain is built from TRBV2 and TRBJ1-5; D gene ambiguous. Germline loops: CDR1 SNHLY, CDR2 FYNNEI. The CDR3 has 15 amino acids. V shed 3 bases and J shed 6 bases, with 15 bases lying between them. Written as DNA, the CDR3 is TGTGCCAGCAGTGAGTTAGAACCCGCCATTCAGCCCCAGCATTTT. It codes for CASSELEPAIQPQHF.

The rearrangement uses TRBV5-4 and TRBJ1-1; 10 nucleotides align to TRBD1. The junction had 6 bases not matched to a gene; V was cut back by 7 bases and J by 6 bases. The germline gives CDR1 SGHNT, CDR2 YYREEE (reference sequence). The CDR3 covers 13 residues. Written as DNA, the CDR3 is TGTGCCAGCGGACAGGGGGATGGCGCTGAAGCTTTCTTT. Translated: CASGQGDGAEAFF.

This clone was detected once. DNA of the CDR3: TGTGCCAGTAGCCGCCTCGGACAGGGGGGTAGCAATCAGCCCCAGCATTTT. Amino acid sequence: CASSRLGQGGSNQPQHF. The chain is built from TRBV19 and TRBJ1-5, with TRBD1 identical over 10 bases. Germline V gives CDR1 LNHDA, CDR2 SQIVND (reference sequence). The junction had 8 bases not matched to a gene; V was cut back by 6 bases and J by 0 bases. The CDR3 is 17 amino acids.